The 16 T cell receptor beta chains reported below all come from one sample, sequenced in a study of blood T cell repertoires in COVID-19. Produced via immunoSEQ multiplex PCR; TCRdb's table is partial and in-frame only. The table lists about 250,000 clones, 85% to 90% of them singletons. Sequences were obtained from PBMCs or T cells enriched from blood (not recorded which). The receptors derive from a woman aged 18-29 years who had recovered from COVID-19.

Only one count was recorded for this clone. The rearrangement joins TRBV5-1 to TRBJ1-3, with unresolved D. The V end was cut by 1 base, the J end by 2 bases, with 10 bases between. The germline V gene has CDR1 SGHRS and CDR2 YFSETQ. The CDR3 has 15 amino acids. CDR3 sequence (DNA): TGCGCCAGCAGCTTGACTCCCGGGGCTGGAAACACCATATATTTT. This sequence encodes CASSLTPGAGNTIYF.

The V and J genes are TRBV5-1 and TRBJ1-4, with 9 bases identical to TRBD1. The CDR3 contains 20 residues. From germline, CDR1 is SGHRS and CDR2 YFSETQ. J was trimmed by 2 bases and V by 0 bases; bases with no gene match: 14. The CDR3 DNA follows: TGCGCCAGCAGCTTGGAACCCGGAAGGGGACAGGGTATCACTAATGAAAAACTGTTTTTT. Its protein is CASSLEPGRGQGITNEKLFF.

The rearrangement links TRBV5-6 to TRBJ2-2; 10 nucleotides align to TRBD2. The germline V gene has CDR1 SGHDT and CDR2 YYEEEE. This CDR3 contains 16 residues. Germline trimming cut 2 bases from V and 1 base from J; bases unmatched to any gene: 2. CDR3 residues: CASSFLAGENTGELFF. DNA for the CDR3: TGTGCCAGCAGCTTCCTAGCGGGGGAGAACACCGGGGAGCTGTTTTTT.

This rearrangement joins TRBV7-9 to TRBJ2-2; 7 bases fit TRBD1. Germline V gene lookup returns CDR1 SEHNR and CDR2 FQNEAQ (reference sequence). The CDR3 consists of 17 residues. V lost 6 bases to trimming and J lost 3 bases; unmatched junction nucleotides: 13. The CDR3 loop is CASRSIGRGSDTGELFF. Written as DNA, the CDR3 is TGTGCCAGCAGATCCATTGGCAGGGGGTCGGACACCGGGGAGCTGTTTTTT.

Comments on this clone: The same CDR3 arises from other DNA sequences in this sample as well. The gene calls are TRBV5-4 and TRBJ2-5; D gene uncertain. V lost 0 bases and J 5 bases, leaving 11 bases between the germline ends. CDR1 is SGHNT, CDR2 YYREEE, per germline (reference sequence). The CDR3 loop spans 14 amino acids. The CDR3 region has the DNA TGTGCCAGCAGCTTGGGTGGCCCCGGGGAGACCCAGTACTTC. It translates to CASSLGGPGETQYF.

The chain links TRBV5-4 to TRBJ2-1, with 8 bases fitting TRBD2. CDR3 length: 15 residues. Germline CDR1 and CDR2: SGHNT and YYREEE (reference sequence). V was pared by 0 bases and J by 9 bases, with 8 bases of the junction left unmatched. In nucleotides, the CDR3 is TGTGCCAGCAGCTTGGCCGGGGGGGCCCTTGGTGAGCAGTTCTTC. Translating gives CASSLAGGALGEQFF.

V is TRBV6-5 and J is TRBJ1-2; no clear D. Between the trimmed V and J ends, which lost 2 bases and 4 bases, there was a span of 8 bases. The CDR3 has 13 residues. Germline V gene data show CDR1 as MNHEY and CDR2 as SVGAGI. For the CDR3, the DNA is TGTGCCAGCAGTTACGGGAGGAGCTATGGCTACACCTTC. It encodes CASSYGRSYGYTF.

CDR3 residues: CASRDRFTGNTIYF. The CDR3 DNA reads TGTGCCAGCAGGGACAGGTTTACTGGAAACACCATATATTTT. J is TRBJ1-3 and V is TRBV25-1; 7 bases are shared with TRBD1. V was clipped by 6 bases and J by 2 bases; unmatched bases: 4. The CDR3 loop spans 14 amino acids. The germline gives CDR1 MGHDK, CDR2 SYGVNS.

The J gene is TRBJ1-1, the V gene TRBV9, with D possibly TRBD1 on 6 matching bases. V lost 0 bases, J lost 0 bases, and 12 bases lay in between. CDR1 and CDR2 from the germline V gene are SGDLS and YYNGEE. This CDR3 comprises 16 residues. CDR3 nucleotides: TGTGCCAGCAGCGTAGGACCAGGGGCGGTGAACACTGAAGCTTTCTTT. Protein sequence: CASSVGPGAVNTEAFF.

The rearrangement joins TRBV6-5 to TRBJ2-3, with D possibly matching TRBD2 (5 bases). The V gene's germline CDR1 is MNHEY and CDR2 SVGAGI. The CDR3 covers 12 residues. V was shortened by 8 bases and J by 4 bases, with 10 bases between the two germline ends. CDR3 DNA: TGTGCCAGCTTGCAGCGGCCAGATACGCAGTATTTT. It codes for CASLQRPDTQYF.

V usage is TRBV27 and J usage is TRBJ1-4; the match to TRBD1 covers 8 bases. Trimming took 3 bases from V and 8 from J; bases not matched to a gene: 8. This CDR3 comprises 15 residues. Per germline, CDR1 MNHEY and CDR2 SMNVEV (reference sequence). CDR3 DNA sequence: TGTGCCAGCAGTTTTATAGCAGGGGGCAGGGAAAAACTGTTTTTT. Amino acids: CASSFIAGGREKLFF.

CDR3 nucleotide sequence: TGTGCCAGCAGCCCGACCGGGACAGGGGGCGGGGGCTACACCTTC. It translates to CASSPTGTGGGGYTF. This chain links TRBV3-1 (or the pseudogene TRBV3-2) with TRBJ1-2, with 12 bases lining up with TRBD1. The CDR3 sequence is 15 residues long. The germline V gene has CDR1 LGHDT and CDR2 YNNKEL (reference sequence). The V gene end was trimmed by 4 bases and the J gene end by 8 bases; junction bases not matched to a gene: 8.

The rearrangement joins TRBV19 to TRBJ1-4; 11 nucleotides line up with TRBD1. Germline CDR1 and CDR2: LNHDA and SQIVND (reference sequence). Trimming cost V 6 bases and J 8 bases; bases outside gene matches: 8. This CDR3 has 15 residues. In nucleotides, the CDR3 is TGTGCCAGTAGACCCCCCGGGACAGGGGGAGAAAAACTGTTTTTT. Protein: CASRPPGTGGEKLFF. Supplemented by reference TRBV19 and TRBJ1-4, the full variable domain reads DGGITQSPKYLFRKEGQNVTLSCEQNLNHDAMYWYRQDPGQGLRLIYYSQIVNDFQKGDIAEGYSVSREKKESFPLTVTSAQKNPTAFYLCASRPPGTGGEKLFFGSGTQLSVL.

This sequence joins TRBV28 and TRBJ1-4, with TRBD1 as a possible D gene (6 bases). CDR1 MDHEN and CDR2 SYDVKM come from the germline V gene. The CDR3 is 16 amino acids. Trimming stripped 2 bases from V and 0 bases from J, with 10 bases between. The CDR3 is CASSLLGQTTNEKLFF. Written as DNA, the CDR3 is TGTGCCAGCAGTTTACTCGGACAGACAACTAATGAAAAACTGTTTTTT.

The chain combines TRBV4-1 with TRBJ2-3; D is possibly TRBD1 (5 bases). The V and J ends lost 4 bases and 5 bases respectively, with 19 bases between them. In germline, CDR1 is MGHRA, CDR2 YSYEKL. CDR3 length: 16 amino acids. Written as DNA, the CDR3 is TGCGCCAGCAGCCCTGACTTGGGGCCGGCGGTAGATACGCAGTATTTT. Amino acid sequence: CASSPDLGPAVDTQYF.

The chain carries TRBV5-8 and TRBJ1-5; possible D gene TRBD1, 5 bases. Germline V lookup: CDR1 SGHTS, CDR2 YDEGEE. The length of the CDR3 is 14 residues. V lost 6 bases and J 3 bases, leaving 13 bases between the germline ends. The DNA for the CDR3 is TGTGCCAGCACCGAAGGGGCAACCAATCAGCCCCAGCATTTT. It is translated as CASTEGATNQPQHF. Full variable domain (rest looked up from reference TRBV5-8 and TRBJ1-5): EAGVTQSPTHLIKTRGQQATLRCSPISGHTSVYWYQQALGLGLQFLLWYDEGEERNRGNFPPRFSGRQFPNYSSELNVNALELEDSALYLCASTEGATNQPQHFGDGTRLSIL.